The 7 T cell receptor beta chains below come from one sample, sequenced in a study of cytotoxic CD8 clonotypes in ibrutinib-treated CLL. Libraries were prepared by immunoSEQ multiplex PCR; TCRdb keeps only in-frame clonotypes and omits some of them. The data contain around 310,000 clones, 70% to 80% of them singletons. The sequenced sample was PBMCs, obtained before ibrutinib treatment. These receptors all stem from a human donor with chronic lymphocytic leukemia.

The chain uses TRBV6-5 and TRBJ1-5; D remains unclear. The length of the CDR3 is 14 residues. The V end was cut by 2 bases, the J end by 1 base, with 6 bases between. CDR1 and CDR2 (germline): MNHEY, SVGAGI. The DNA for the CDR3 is TGTGCCAGCAGTTACCTGCCAAGCAATCAGCCCCAGCATTTT. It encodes CASSYLPSNQPQHF.

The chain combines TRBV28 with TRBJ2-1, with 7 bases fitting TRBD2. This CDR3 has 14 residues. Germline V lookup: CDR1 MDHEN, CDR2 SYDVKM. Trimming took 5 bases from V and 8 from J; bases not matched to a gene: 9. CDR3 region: CASSPALAGDEQFF. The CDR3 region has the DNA TGTGCCAGCAGTCCCGCTTTGGCGGGAGATGAGCAGTTCTTC.

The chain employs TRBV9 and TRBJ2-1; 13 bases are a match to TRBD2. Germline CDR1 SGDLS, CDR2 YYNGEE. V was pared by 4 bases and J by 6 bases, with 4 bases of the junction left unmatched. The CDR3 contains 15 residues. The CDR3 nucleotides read TGTGCCAGCAGCAAAGGGACTAGCGGGGCCAATGAGCAGTTCTTC. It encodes CASSKGTSGANEQFF.

The CDR3 DNA reads as TGCAGTGCTGCCATCTCCTACGAGCAGTACTTC. Its protein product is CSAAISYEQYF. V and J are TRBV20-1 and TRBJ2-7; D unresolved. Germline CDR1 DFQATT, CDR2 SNEGSKA (reference sequence). This CDR3 is built from 11 residues. V was cut by 5 bases and J by 0 bases, with 5 bases left in between.

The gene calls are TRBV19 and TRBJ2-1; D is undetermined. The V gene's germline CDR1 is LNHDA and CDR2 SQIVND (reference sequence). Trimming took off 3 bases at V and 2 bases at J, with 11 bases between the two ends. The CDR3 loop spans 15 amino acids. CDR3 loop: CASSISGRTYNEQFF. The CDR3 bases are TGTGCCAGTAGTATCTCTGGTCGTACCTACAATGAGCAGTTCTTC.

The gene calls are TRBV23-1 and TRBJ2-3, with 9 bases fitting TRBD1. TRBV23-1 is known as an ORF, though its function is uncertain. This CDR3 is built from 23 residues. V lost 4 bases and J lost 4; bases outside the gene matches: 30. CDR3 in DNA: TGCGCCAGCAGTCCCCCCAGGCCCCCGGGACAGGGTTATTTAGTGGGCCGGGCAGATACGCAGTATTTT. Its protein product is CASSPPRPPGQGYLVGRADTQYF.

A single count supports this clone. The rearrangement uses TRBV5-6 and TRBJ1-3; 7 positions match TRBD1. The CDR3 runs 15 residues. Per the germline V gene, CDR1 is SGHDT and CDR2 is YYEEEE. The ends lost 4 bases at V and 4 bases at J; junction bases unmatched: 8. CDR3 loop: CASSPHLTGGNTIYF. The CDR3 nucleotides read TGTGCCAGCAGCCCACACCTGACAGGGGGAAACACCATATATTTT.